This is a list of T cell receptor beta chains from one sample in a study of immune evolution from preneoplasia to lung adenocarcinoma. The data were produced by immunoSEQ multiplex PCR, yet TCRdb's version contains in-frame clones alone and is incomplete. The sample shows around 2,700 clones, approximately 83% of them seen only once. Material: FFPE adjacent normal lung tissue. The receptors here all came from a person between 65 and 80 years old with lung adenocarcinoma. CDR3s include the opening cysteine and the closing phenylalanine or tryptophan. The order of the fields is clone size, D gene, J gene, V gene, CDR3 protein, CDR3 DNA. A D gene is named only where the DNA matches it firmly. A clone size is listed for some rows: how often the clone was seen (once, few, many), or a class if it is expanded.

clone size: .; D gene: .; J gene: TRBJ1-5; V gene: TRBV7-9; CDR3 protein: CASSLGSQPQHF; CDR3 DNA: TGTGCCAGCAGCTTAGGGTCTCAGCCCCAGCATTTT
clone size: .; D gene: TRBD2; J gene: TRBJ2-1; V gene: TRBV29-1; CDR3 protein: CSGTLGSGSYNEQFF; CDR3 DNA: TGCAGCGGAACCCTTGGTAGCGGGTCCTACAATGAGCAGTTCTTC
clone size: .; D gene: .; J gene: TRBJ1-5; V gene: TRBV15; CDR3 protein: CATSREVPDLSNQPQHF; CDR3 DNA: TGTGCCACCAGCAGAGAGGTTCCCGACCTTAGCAATCAGCCCCAGCATTTT
clone size: .; D gene: .; J gene: TRBJ2-3; V gene: TRBV6-5; CDR3 protein: CASSHSEGSDTQYF; CDR3 DNA: TGTGCCAGCAGTCACAGCGAAGGTTCAGATACGCAGTATTTT
clone size: once; D gene: .; J gene: TRBJ1-3; V gene: TRBV9; CDR3 protein: CASSVGGYGNTIYF; CDR3 DNA: TGTGCCAGCAGCGTAGGGGGGTACGGAAACACCATATATTTT
clone size: few; D gene: .; J gene: TRBJ1-1; V gene: TRBV20-1; CDR3 protein: CSAPGGGEAFF; CDR3 DNA: TGCAGTGCTCCTGGAGGGGGTGAAGCTTTCTTT
clone size: .; D gene: .; J gene: TRBJ2-2; V gene: TRBV19; CDR3 protein: CASRLTPNTGELFF; CDR3 DNA: TGTGCCAGTAGACTGACACCTAACACCGGGGAGCTGTTTTTT
clone size: .; D gene: .; J gene: TRBJ1-5; V gene: TRBV30; CDR3 protein: CAWSVRDKNQPQHF; CDR3 DNA: TGTGCCTGGAGTGTACGGGACAAAAATCAGCCCCAGCATTTT
clone size: .; D gene: TRBD1; J gene: TRBJ1-5; V gene: TRBV6-6; CDR3 protein: CASSSLRQGGNQPQHF; CDR3 DNA: TGTGCCAGCAGTTCCCTAAGACAGGGCGGCAATCAGCCCCAGCATTTT
clone size: .; D gene: TRBD2; J gene: TRBJ2-1; V gene: TRBV5-5; CDR3 protein: CASSSGLANNEQFF; CDR3 DNA: TGTGCCAGCAGCTCCGGACTAGCCAACAATGAGCAGTTCTTC
clone size: .; D gene: .; J gene: TRBJ2-7; V gene: TRBV4-2; CDR3 protein: CASSQEKTPSSYEQYF; CDR3 DNA: TGTGCCAGCAGCCAGGAGAAGACTCCTAGCTCCTACGAGCAGTACTTC
clone size: .; D gene: .; J gene: TRBJ1-5; V gene: TRBV9; CDR3 protein: CASSRGGSNQPQHF; CDR3 DNA: TGTGCCAGCAGCAGGGGAGGGAGCAATCAGCCCCAGCATTTT
clone size: once; D gene: .; J gene: TRBJ2-7; V gene: TRBV11-1; CDR3 protein: CASSPDSYEQYF; CDR3 DNA: TGTGCCAGCAGCCCGGACAGCTACGAGCAGTACTTC
clone size: .; D gene: .; J gene: TRBJ2-7; V gene: TRBV11-2; CDR3 protein: CASSLNNRPNYEQYF; CDR3 DNA: TGTGCCAGCAGCTTAAACAACAGGCCGAACTACGAGCAGTACTTC
clone size: .; D gene: .; J gene: TRBJ2-1; V gene: TRBV29-1; CDR3 protein: CSVSENSYNEQFF; CDR3 DNA: TGCAGCGTTAGCGAGAACTCCTACAATGAGCAGTTCTTC
clone size: .; D gene: .; J gene: TRBJ2-5; V gene: TRBV28; CDR3 protein: CASSPTGTGEETQYF; CDR3 DNA: TGTGCCAGCAGCCCTACAGGGACGGGAGAAGAGACCCAGTACTTC
clone size: .; D gene: .; J gene: TRBJ1-1; V gene: TRBV30; CDR3 protein: CAWKDGNTEAFF; CDR3 DNA: TGTGCCTGGAAGGACGGGAACACTGAAGCTTTCTTT
clone size: .; D gene: TRBD2; J gene: TRBJ2-1; V gene: TRBV6-1; CDR3 protein: CASSEAIFVAATSGSNEQFF; CDR3 DNA: TGTGCCAGCAGTGAAGCGATTTTTGTCGCGGCGACTAGCGGGAGTAATGAGCAGTTCTTC
clone size: .; D gene: .; J gene: TRBJ2-5; V gene: TRBV5-6; CDR3 protein: CASSFIARETQYF; CDR3 DNA: TGTGCCAGCAGCTTTATAGCCAGGGAGACCCAGTACTTC
clone size: .; D gene: .; J gene: TRBJ2-7; V gene: TRBV5-1; CDR3 protein: CTSSLDSNYEQYF; CDR3 DNA: TGCACCAGCAGCTTAGACTCAAATTACGAGCAGTACTTC
clone size: .; D gene: .; J gene: TRBJ1-3; V gene: TRBV2; CDR3 protein: CASSYMVGNTIYF; CDR3 DNA: TGTGCCAGCAGTTACATGGTCGGAAACACCATATATTTT
clone size: .; D gene: .; J gene: TRBJ1-4; V gene: TRBV30; CDR3 protein: CAWSPSWSGSEKLFF; CDR3 DNA: TGTGCCTGGAGCCCTTCTTGGAGCGGGTCTGAAAAACTGTTTTTT
clone size: few; D gene: .; J gene: TRBJ1-2; V gene: TRBV25-1; CDR3 protein: CASRGLGTQNYGYTF; CDR3 DNA: TGTGCCAGCCGGGGCTTGGGAACCCAAAACTATGGCTACACCTTC
clone size: once; D gene: TRBD2; J gene: TRBJ2-7; V gene: TRBV11-2; CDR3 protein: CASSLAGTRRAQYF; CDR3 DNA: TGTGCCAGCAGCTTAGCCGGGACTAGAAGAGCGCAGTACTTC
clone size: .; D gene: .; J gene: TRBJ2-1; V gene: TRBV28; CDR3 protein: CASSLSVGSYNEQFF; CDR3 DNA: TGTGCCAGCAGTTTGTCGGTAGGCTCCTACAATGAGCAGTTCTTC
clone size: .; D gene: .; J gene: TRBJ2-7; V gene: TRBV6-6; CDR3 protein: CASSYEGSNEQYF; CDR3 DNA: TGTGCCAGCAGTTACGAGGGTAGCAACGAGCAGTACTTC
clone size: .; D gene: .; J gene: TRBJ1-5; V gene: TRBV7-9; CDR3 protein: CASSFEGDQPQHF; CDR3 DNA: TGTGCCAGCAGCTTTGAAGGGGATCAGCCCCAGCATTTT
clone size: .; D gene: TRBD1; J gene: TRBJ1-4; V gene: TRBV5-8; CDR3 protein: CASSITGTGNEKLFF; CDR3 DNA: TGTGCCAGCAGCATCACCGGGACAGGCAATGAAAAACTGTTTTTT
clone size: few; D gene: .; J gene: TRBJ2-1; V gene: TRBV19; CDR3 protein: CASSSRYWEHQSYNEQFF; CDR3 DNA: TGTGCCAGTAGTTCCCGGTACTGGGAGCACCAATCCTACAATGAGCAGTTCTTC
clone size: .; D gene: TRBD1; J gene: TRBJ2-5; V gene: TRBV6-5; CDR3 protein: CASSYSGGPRGETQYF; CDR3 DNA: TGTGCCAGCAGTTACTCAGGGGGCCCGAGGGGAGAGACCCAGTACTTC
clone size: .; D gene: .; J gene: TRBJ1-2; V gene: TRBV6-4; CDR3 protein: CASSDPTQGYGYTF; CDR3 DNA: TGTGCCAGCAGTGACCCCACCCAGGGCTATGGCTACACCTTC
clone size: .; D gene: .; J gene: TRBJ1-1; V gene: TRBV29-1; CDR3 protein: CSVVRATEAFF; CDR3 DNA: TGCAGCGTTGTGAGGGCCACTGAAGCTTTCTTT
clone size: .; D gene: TRBD1; J gene: TRBJ1-2; V gene: TRBV5-1; CDR3 protein: CASSLPGQGANYGYTF; CDR3 DNA: TGCGCCAGCAGCTTGCCAGGACAGGGGGCTAACTATGGCTACACCTTC
clone size: .; D gene: .; J gene: TRBJ1-1; V gene: TRBV7-8; CDR3 protein: CASSFGYRSMNTEAFF; CDR3 DNA: TGTGCCAGCAGCTTTGGGTACAGATCCATGAACACTGAAGCTTTCTTT
clone size: .; D gene: .; J gene: TRBJ1-1; V gene: TRBV10-2; CDR3 protein: CASSSALEAFF; CDR3 DNA: TGCGCCAGCAGTTCGGCCCTAGAAGCTTTCTTT
clone size: .; D gene: .; J gene: TRBJ1-2; V gene: TRBV28; CDR3 protein: CASTTQDTYGYTF; CDR3 DNA: TGTGCCAGCACCACTCAGGACACTTATGGCTACACCTTC
clone size: .; D gene: .; J gene: TRBJ2-5; V gene: TRBV5-6; CDR3 protein: CASSDPGRDQETQYF; CDR3 DNA: TGTGCCAGCAGCGATCCGGGCAGGGACCAAGAGACCCAGTACTTC
clone size: .; D gene: .; J gene: TRBJ1-2; V gene: TRBV19; CDR3 protein: CASSISVYGYTF; CDR3 DNA: TGTGCCAGTAGTATCAGCGTCTATGGCTACACCTTC
clone size: .; D gene: .; J gene: TRBJ2-7; V gene: TRBV11-1; CDR3 protein: CASSLGIAGSYEQYF; CDR3 DNA: TGTGCCAGCAGCTTGGGGATTGCGGGGTCCTACGAGCAGTACTTC
clone size: .; D gene: TRBD1; J gene: TRBJ2-5; V gene: TRBV7-8; CDR3 protein: CASSLTGARETQYF; CDR3 DNA: TGTGCCAGCAGCTTGACAGGGGCCCGAGAGACCCAGTACTTC
clone size: .; D gene: .; J gene: TRBJ2-1; V gene: TRBV7-9; CDR3 protein: CASSFQNNEQFF; CDR3 DNA: TGTGCCAGCAGCTTCCAGAACAATGAGCAGTTCTTC
clone size: .; D gene: TRBD1; J gene: TRBJ1-6; V gene: TRBV30; CDR3 protein: CAWSDRGRSSYNSPLHF; CDR3 DNA: TGTGCCTGGAGCGACAGGGGGCGGAGCTCCTATAATTCACCCCTCCACTTT
clone size: .; D gene: TRBD1; J gene: TRBJ1-1; V gene: TRBV29-1; CDR3 protein: CSVGQGAGEAFF; CDR3 DNA: TGCAGCGTTGGGCAGGGGGCGGGTGAAGCTTTCTTT
clone size: .; D gene: TRBD2; J gene: TRBJ2-3; V gene: TRBV5-4; CDR3 protein: CASSRGTSGADTQYF; CDR3 DNA: TGTGCCAGCAGTCGGGGGACTAGCGGAGCAGATACGCAGTATTTT